The 32 T cell receptor beta chains below were found in one sample sequenced in a study of identical twins (dated by TCRdb to the mid-2010s). Libraries were made using 5' RACE. For sequencing, an Illumina HiSeq 2000 was employed. TCRdb redid the processing of the public reads, applying fastp at Q25 and MiXCR, and retained in-frame beta chains. Rows with a matching CDR3 protein are joined into one entry that keeps the most common DNA and genes. This sample holds around 280,000 distinct CDR3 sequences; 8% to 9% were observed only once. Less than 2.5% of the sample rests with the top ten. These records were also assigned to another study, of yellow fever vaccine responses in identical twins.

The specimen was memory (CD45RO+) T cells sorted from blood. What the cell subset or site label conveys for this sample: CD45RO+ enriched T cells. These receptors came from a woman younger than 35 in good health.

Only a few counts were recorded for this clonotype. The chain has TRBV3-1 and TRBJ2-1; weak D call: TRBD2 (6 bases). V lost 1 base to trimming and J lost 10 bases, with 17 bases between them. The germline CDR1 and CDR2 sequences are LGHDT and YNNKEL (reference sequence). The CDR3 is 15 amino acids. The CDR3 DNA sequence: TGTGCCAGCAGCCAAGCGAGATTTGGGGGGACCGAGCAGTTCTTC. It specifies CASSQARFGGTEQFF.

The rearrangement links TRBV5-4 to TRBJ2-1; 9 bases agree with TRBD1. Germline assignment: CDR1 SGHNT and CDR2 YYREEE (reference sequence). The CDR3 totals 16 residues. Unmatched junction bases numbered 6, after V lost 3 bases and J lost 2 bases. The CDR3 sequence is CASSSGQGMTYNEQFF. CDR3 coding DNA: TGTGCCAGCAGCTCGGGACAGGGTATGACCTACAATGAGCAGTTCTTC.

The V gene is TRBV3-1, the J gene TRBJ2-3; a possible D gene is TRBD2 (6 bases). V was cut by 4 bases and J by 6 bases, with 14 bases left in between. This CDR3 has 14 residues. CDR1 and CDR2 from the germline V gene are LGHDT and YNNKEL (reference sequence). The CDR3 DNA reads as TGTGCCAGCAGCCCCCTCCCTAGCGTCGATACGCAGTATTTT. The encoded protein is CASSPLPSVDTQYF.

The V call is TRBV5-4, the J call TRBJ2-1, with 8 bases lining up with TRBD2. Germline CDR1 is SGHNT and CDR2 is YYREEE (reference sequence). CDR3 length: 15 amino acids. Trimming removed 3 bases from V and 9 bases from J; junction bases left unmatched: 11. CDR3 sequence (DNA): TGTGCCAGCAGCTCCGGGACTAGTGGGGTGAGTGAGCAGTTCTTC. This sequence encodes CASSSGTSGVSEQFF. The whole variable domain, filled in from reference TRBV5-4 and TRBJ2-1, reads ETGVTQSPTHLIKTRGQQVTLRCSSQSGHNTVSWYQQALGQGPQFIFQYYREEENGRGNFPPRFSGLQFPNYSSELNVNALELDDSALYLCASSSGTSGVSEQFFGPGTRLTVL.

This chain uses TRBV12-3 or TRBV12-4 with TRBJ1-4, with unresolved D. V lost 11 bases and J lost 12, with 22 bases in between. This CDR3 region has 13 residues. DNA for the CDR3: TGTGCCTGTGGTGGAACCTCTCCGGTGGAACTGTTTTTT. Translating it yields CACGGTSPVELFF.

This clonotype was recorded many times. The chain recombines TRBV5-1 with TRBJ2-1; 8 nucleotides agree with TRBD1. V gave up 2 bases and J gave up 7 bases; unmatched junction bases: 8. The length of the CDR3 is 15 residues. The germline CDR1 and CDR2 sequences are SGHRS and YFSETQ. The CDR3, as DNA: TGCGCCAGCAGCTTCGACAGGGGCTTAGGGAATGAGCAGTTCTTC. Translation: CASSFDRGLGNEQFF.

The CDR3 is CATSLAESTDTQYF. CDR3 DNA sequence: TGTGCCACCAGTCTAGCGGAGAGCACAGATACGCAGTATTTT. The chain joins TRBV24-1 to TRBJ2-3, with 7 nucleotides matching TRBD2. J gave up 0 bases and V 6 bases, and 2 bases lay outside the gene matches. Germline CDR1 reads KGHDR; CDR2 reads SFDVKD. The CDR3 has 14 residues.

This clonotype appeared many times. The J gene is TRBJ2-3, the V gene TRBV29-1, with 11 bases matching TRBD2. Germline V gives CDR1 SQVTM, CDR2 ANQGSEA. This CDR3 region has 16 residues. The junction had 5 bases not matched to a gene; V was cut back by 2 bases and J by 1 base. CDR3 region: CSVEPPLAGGTDTQYF. The CDR3 DNA reads TGCAGCGTTGAACCCCCACTAGCGGGGGGCACAGATACGCAGTATTTT.

This clonotype was counted many times. The V call is TRBV15, the J call TRBJ2-1; D is possibly TRBD1 or TRBD2 (5 bases each). Germline CDR1 is LNHNV and CDR2 is YYDKDF (reference sequence). The CDR3 spans 12 residues. The ends were cut back, 6 bases at V and 4 bases at J, with 7 bases in the middle. The CDR3 bases are TGTGCCACCAGGGGACCATACAATGAGCAGTTCTTC. Amino acids: CATRGPYNEQFF. Together with reference TRBV15 and TRBJ2-1, the CDR3 gives the full variable domain: DAMVIQNPRYQVTQFGKPVTLSCSQTLNHNVMYWYQQKSSQAPKLLFHYYDKDFNNEADTPDNFQSRRPNTSFCFLDIRSPGLGDTAMYLCATRGPYNEQFFGPGTRLTVL.

This clonotype was counted ten times or more. This chain links TRBV4-1 with TRBJ2-3, with D perhaps being TRBD1 or TRBD2 (5 bases each). V was cut by 4 bases and J by 0 bases, with 17 bases left in between. The CDR3 is made up of 17 amino acids. CDR1 is MGHRA and CDR2 is YSYEKL in the germline V gene. The CDR3 region is CASSRSGTDLSTDTQYF. The CDR3 bases are TGCGCCAGCAGCCGATCCGGGACCGACTTAAGCACAGATACGCAGTATTTT.

This clonotype appeared many times. The chain carries TRBV11-2 and TRBJ2-5; the match to TRBD2 covers 12 bases. The CDR3 runs 14 residues. The V gene's germline CDR1 is SGHAT and CDR2 FQNNGV. The trim removed 3 bases at V and 5 bases at J, leaving 1 base unmatched. CDR3 amino acids: CASSLTSGGETQYF. CDR3 coding DNA: TGTGCCAGCAGCTTGACTAGCGGGGGTGAGACCCAGTACTTC.

This clonotype was detected many times. The J gene is TRBJ2-1, the V gene TRBV9; tentative D call: TRBD2 (5 bases). V lost 0 bases and J 2 bases, leaving 9 bases between the germline ends. The CDR3 is 15 amino acids. Germline loops: CDR1 SGDLS, CDR2 YYNGEE. The CDR3 sequence is CASSVDLAAYNEQFF. The CDR3, as DNA: TGTGCCAGCAGCGTAGACCTAGCTGCCTACAATGAGCAGTTCTTC.

This clonotype was recorded many times. The J gene is TRBJ2-7, the V gene TRBV12-3 or TRBV12-4; D possibly uses TRBD1 or TRBD2 (6 bases each). With 6 bases removed from V and 9 bases from J, the gap between germline ends came to 15 bases. This CDR3 is 12 amino acids long. The CDR3 sequence is CASSRTSGAQYF. For the CDR3, the DNA is TGTGCCAGCAGCCGGACTTCGGGGGCGCAGTACTTC.

This chain connects TRBV5-1 to TRBJ2-1; the D gene could be TRBD1 or TRBD2 (5 bases each). V was shortened by 7 bases and J by 1 base, with 15 bases between the two germline ends. The CDR3 loop spans 15 amino acids. Germline V gene lookup returns CDR1 SGHRS and CDR2 YFSETQ. This chain's CDR3 is CASSGTKGSYNEQFF. The CDR3 bases are TGCGCCAGCTCGGGGACCAAGGGATCCTACAATGAGCAGTTCTTC.

This clonotype has ten or more counts. The CDR3, as DNA: TGTGCCAGCAGCCCCGGGGTGGTCTACGAGCAGTACTTC. This encodes CASSPGVVYEQYF. This rearrangement joins TRBV5-5 to TRBJ2-7, with D maybe TRBD2 (5 bases). The CDR3 runs to 13 residues. V lost 4 bases to trimming and J lost 3 bases, with 11 bases between them. CDR1 SGHKS and CDR2 YYEKEE come from the germline V gene (reference sequence).

This clonotype was seen a handful of times. V usage is TRBV10-3 and J usage is TRBJ1-2; D gene unclear. The V gene's germline CDR1 is ENHRY and CDR2 SYGVKD. Trimming stripped 0 bases from V and 5 bases from J, with 7 bases between. CDR3 length equals 13 residues. The CDR3 nucleotides read TGTGCCATCAGTGAGTCGAACGGTTATGGCTACACCTTC. Translation: CAISESNGYGYTF.

This clonotype was recorded many times. The genes are TRBV12-3 or TRBV12-4 and TRBJ2-1; 8 bases line up with TRBD2. The CDR3 is 14 amino acids. J lost 9 bases, V lost 10 bases, and 14 bases had no gene match. CDR3 DNA: TGTGCCACCGGTCCCCGGGAGGGATTTGGTGAGCAGTTCTTC. Amino acid sequence: CATGPREGFGEQFF.

This clonotype was observed a handful of times. This chain connects TRBV19 to TRBJ2-4; possible D gene TRBD2, 7 bases. Germline CDR1 LNHDA, CDR2 SQIVND (reference sequence). V lost 3 bases, J lost 1 base, and 10 bases lay in between. CDR3 length: 15 residues. CDR3 loop: CASSMGGAAKNIQYF. CDR3 sequence (DNA): TGTGCCAGTAGTATGGGGGGGGCGGCCAAAAACATTCAGTACTTC.

This clonotype was seen many times. The V gene is TRBV12-3 or TRBV12-4, the J gene TRBJ2-1, with D possibly called TRBD1 or TRBD2 (5 bases each). The CDR3 runs 12 residues. Deletions cut 8 bases from V and 6 bases from J, with 11 bases between. The CDR3 is CASSTGANEQFF. Here the CDR3 DNA reads TGTGCCAGCTCCACCGGGGCCAATGAGCAGTTCTTC.

This clonotype occurred many times. The chain carries TRBV24-1 and TRBJ2-1, with a possible D match to TRBD1 (6 bases). This CDR3 is built from 14 residues. Trimming took 5 bases from V and 0 from J, leaving 7 bases between them. CDR1 and CDR2 from the germline V gene are KGHDR and SFDVKD. The CDR3 DNA follows: TGTGCCACCAGTGCCAGGGGCTCCTACAATGAGCAGTTCTTC. It yields the protein CATSARGSYNEQFF.

This clonotype was recorded many times. The chain joins TRBV29-1 to TRBJ1-1; no clear D gene. CDR3 size: 13 residues. Trimming took 0 bases from V and 2 from J, leaving 7 bases between them. Germline CDR1 and CDR2: SQVTM and ANQGSEA. The CDR3 region is CSVEENRNTEAFF. The CDR3 DNA reads as TGCAGCGTTGAAGAGAACAGAAACACTGAAGCTTTCTTT.

This clonotype has only a few counts. The rearrangement links TRBV7-2 to TRBJ1-4; possibly TRBD1 for D (5 bases). CDR1 is SGHTA and CDR2 is FQGNSA in the germline V gene. The CDR3 is 13 residues long. The V and J ends lost 5 bases and 10 bases respectively, with 14 bases between them. The CDR3 region is CASSVPGYRKLFF. The CDR3 DNA is TGTGCCAGCAGCGTACCAGGGTATCGAAAACTGTTTTTT. The variable domain in full, completed from reference TRBV7-2 and TRBJ1-4, reads GAGVSQSPSNKVTEKGKDVELRCDPISGHTALYWYRQSLGQGLEFLIYFQGNSAPDKSGLPSDRFSAERTGGSVSTLTIQRTQQEDSAVYLCASSVPGYRKLFFGSGTQLSVL.

This clonotype was detected only a few times. The V gene is TRBV20-1, the J gene TRBJ2-1; 10 nucleotides match TRBD1. Per the germline V gene, CDR1 is DFQATT and CDR2 is SNEGSKA (reference sequence). The CDR3 has 17 residues. Germline trimming cut 3 bases from V and 2 bases from J; bases unmatched to any gene: 10. The CDR3 region has the DNA TGCAGTGCTAGGGATCAGACAGGGGGCAATACCTACAATGAGCAGTTCTTC. It encodes CSARDQTGGNTYNEQFF.

The V and J genes are TRBV4-1 and TRBJ2-3; D is possibly TRBD1 (6 bases). Germline V lookup: CDR1 MGHRA, CDR2 YSYEKL. V shed 1 base and J shed 4 bases, with 18 bases lying between them. This CDR3 region has 17 residues. Written as DNA, the CDR3 is TGCGCCAGCAGCCAAGCTCCGGGACACCACTGGTCAGATACGCAGTATTTT. This translates into CASSQAPGHHWSDTQYF.

This clonotype occurred a few times. The V call is TRBV28, the J call TRBJ2-7; D unclear. Between the trimmed V and J ends, which lost 5 bases and 8 bases, there was a span of 10 bases. This CDR3 region has 11 residues. Germline CDR1 is MDHEN and CDR2 is SYDVKM. The CDR3 region has the DNA TGTGCCAGCAGTCTCCAAGGAAAGCAGTACTTC. Its protein product is CASSLQGKQYF.

This clonotype showed up many times. The V gene is TRBV6-1, the J gene TRBJ2-5; the D gene is possibly TRBD1 (5 bases). From germline, CDR1 is MNHNS and CDR2 SASEGT. The CDR3 is 16 residues long. V was pared by 0 bases and J by 5 bases, with 16 bases between. The CDR3 protein is CASSEASQGVRETQYF. The CDR3 coding sequence is TGTGCCAGCAGTGAAGCGTCGCAGGGCGTTCGGGAGACCCAGTACTTC.

This clonotype was counted ten times or more. The rearrangement links TRBV4-1 to TRBJ2-4, with D unresolved. The germline V gene encodes CDR1 MGHRA and CDR2 YSYEKL. The CDR3 runs to 15 residues. Trimming stripped 0 bases from V and 10 bases from J, with 16 bases between. CDR3 region: CASSQDRSSLDIQYF. The CDR3 DNA is TGCGCCAGCAGCCAAGATAGGAGCTCCTTGGATATTCAGTACTTC.

This clonotype occurred many times. V and J are TRBV28 and TRBJ2-3, with 8 bases aligning to TRBD1. CDR1 and CDR2 from the germline V gene are MDHEN and SYDVKM. J gave up 0 bases and V 5 bases, and 13 bases lay outside the gene matches. This CDR3 spans 18 amino acids. CDR3 nucleotide sequence: TGTGCCAGCAGTACACGGACAGGGAAGGTGTATAGCACAGATACGCAGTATTTT. Translation gives CASSTRTGKVYSTDTQYF.

The V call is TRBV27, the J call TRBJ2-4; D gene unclear. The germline V gene has CDR1 MNHEY and CDR2 SMNVEV (reference sequence). The CDR3 is made up of 16 amino acids. V gave up 1 base and J gave up 6 bases, with 16 bases separating them. This chain's CDR3 is CASSLYPSGSPNIQYF. The CDR3 bases are TGTGCCAGCAGTTTATACCCCTCCGGATCCCCAAACATTCAGTACTTC.

This clonotype has ten or more counts. The chain couples TRBV5-1 to TRBJ2-2; weak D call: TRBD2 (6 bases). In germline, CDR1 is SGHRS, CDR2 YFSETQ. This CDR3 has 13 residues. V lost 4 bases and J 6 bases, leaving 10 bases between the germline ends. The CDR3 spells CASSQGGPGELFF. The CDR3, as DNA: TGCGCCAGCAGCCAAGGAGGGCCCGGGGAGCTGTTTTTT.

The rearrangement links TRBV12-1 to TRBJ2-1; the table's D call, TRBD1, has no DNA check behind it. TRBV12-1 is a pseudogene. The CDR3 runs to 11 residues. The CDR3 nucleotides are TGTGCCAGCAGCCCAAAACAGGGGTGGTTCTTC. This gives the protein CASSPKQGWFF.

This clonotype was found many times. The chain uses TRBV5-1 and TRBJ2-5; possible D gene TRBD1, 5 bases. Germline V gene data show CDR1 as SGHRS and CDR2 as YFSETQ. The CDR3 is 13 residues long. Trimming removed 5 bases from V and 9 bases from J, with 17 bases in between. CDR3 DNA: TGCGCCAGCAGTTTGATAGAACGACAGTCCCAGTACTTC. Translation gives CASSLIERQSQYF.